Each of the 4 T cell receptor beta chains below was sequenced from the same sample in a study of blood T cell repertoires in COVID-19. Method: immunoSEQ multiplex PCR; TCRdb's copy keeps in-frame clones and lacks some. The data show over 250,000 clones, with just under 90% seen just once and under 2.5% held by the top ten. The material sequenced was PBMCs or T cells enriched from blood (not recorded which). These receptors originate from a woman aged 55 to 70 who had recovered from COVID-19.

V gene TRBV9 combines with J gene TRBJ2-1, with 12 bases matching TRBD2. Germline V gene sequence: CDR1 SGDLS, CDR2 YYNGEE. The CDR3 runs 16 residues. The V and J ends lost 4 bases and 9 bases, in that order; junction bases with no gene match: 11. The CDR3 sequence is CASSLSGTSGLTEQFF. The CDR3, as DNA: TGTGCCAGCAGCCTCTCCGGGACTAGCGGGTTGACTGAGCAGTTCTTC.

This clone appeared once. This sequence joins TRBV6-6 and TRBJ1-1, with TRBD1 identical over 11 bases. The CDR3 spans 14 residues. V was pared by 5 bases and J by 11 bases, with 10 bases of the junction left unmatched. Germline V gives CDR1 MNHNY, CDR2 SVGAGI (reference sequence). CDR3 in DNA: TGTGCCAGCAGTATTCGGACAGGGGGCGATCGGGCTTTCTTT. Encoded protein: CASSIRTGGDRAFF.

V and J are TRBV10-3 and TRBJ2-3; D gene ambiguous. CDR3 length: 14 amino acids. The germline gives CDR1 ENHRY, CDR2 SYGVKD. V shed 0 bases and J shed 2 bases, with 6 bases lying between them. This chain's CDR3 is CAISESTSTDTQYF. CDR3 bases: TGTGCCATCAGTGAGTCGACTTCCACAGATACGCAGTATTTT.

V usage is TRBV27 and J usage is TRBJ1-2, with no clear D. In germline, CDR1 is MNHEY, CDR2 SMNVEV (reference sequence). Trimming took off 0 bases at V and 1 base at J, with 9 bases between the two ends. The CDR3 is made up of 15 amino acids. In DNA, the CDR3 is TGTGCCAGCAGTTTATCGTTTCAGTTTAACTATGGCTACACCTTC. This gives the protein CASSLSFQFNYGYTF.